This paragraph covers one T cell receptor beta chain sequence. The antigen is undetermined. Sequencing used immunoSEQ multiplex PCR; TCRdb keeps in-frame clones, though not all of them. The sample contains approximately 130,000 clones, approximately 83% of which appear only once. V lost 6 bases and J lost 0, with 12 bases in between. This CDR3 is built from 14 residues. Germline loops: CDR1 SQVTM, CDR2 ANQGSEA. The sample is drawn from a study of T cell responses to AZD1222 COVID-19 vaccine. In the study overall: Second-dose intervals near 4 or 12 weeks were combined.

Overall study findings and caveats: In a largely white British group with more females than males, clonal diversity was possibly underestimated. In the spike-specific TCR repertoire, nearly half reportedly target unmutated variant regions.

The sample in question was peripheral blood, obtained on day 0 of AZD1222 vaccination. The TCR sequence derives from an adult in good health. This chain uses TRBV29-1 with TRBJ1-5, with D perhaps matching TRBD1 (6 bases). CDR3 region: CSVSGTNSNQPQHF. Written as DNA, the CDR3 is TGCAGCGTCTCCGGGACAAATAGCAATCAGCCCCAGCATTTT.